This TCR beta chain was profiled in a study of cytomegalovirus exposure and HLA in healthy donors. In the PCR, 60 Vbeta and 13 Jbeta primers were used. Assay: immunoSEQ multiplex PCR; the TCRdb copy retains only in-frame clones and omits some. The table has 150,000 to 200,000 clones, roughly 73% seen once. Germline loops: CDR1 MRHNA, CDR2 SNTAGT. The CDR3 contains 15 residues. V shed 5 bases and J shed 2 bases, with 13 bases lying between them. Sequencing was carried out using PBMCs. This sequence was found in a woman aged 40 to 50 in good health and CMV-seropositive. The chain links TRBV6-4 to TRBJ1-5, with TRBD1 as a possible D gene (5 bases). The CDR3 region has the DNA TGTGCCAGCAGTTTCGACAGTGAGGGCAATCAGCCCCAGCATTTT. This gives the protein CASSFDSEGNQPQHF.